The sequence of this TCR beta chain was determined in a study of T cells in Graves' hyperthyroidism and ophthalmopathy. Uncontrolled infection, other autoimmune disease, pregnancy or lactation excluded patients. Diagnoses rested on clinical symptoms, serum thyroxine and TRAb, thyroid ultrasound and orbital computed tomography. A 10 ml volume of fresh peripheral blood provided the PBMCs. RNA transcripts provided the source from which TCR beta CDR3 regions were amplified. The TCR CDR3 was amplified in a first-round RT-PCR using the HTBI primer set. Each CDR3 protein is one row after TCRdb ran MiXCR on the multiplex PCR reads. The sample includes 500,000 or so distinct CDR3 sequences, roughly 17% seen only once; the top ten take approximately 15%. This CDR3 is built from 15 residues. Germline CDR1 reads MGHRA; CDR2 reads YSYEKL. The V end lost 0 bases, the J end lost 5 bases, and 13 bases lay between the germline ends.

This sequence was found in a woman aged 18-29 years with Graves' ophthalmopathy. The J gene is TRBJ1-1, the V gene TRBV4-1; D is unclear. The sequenced sample consisted of blood. The CDR3 sequence: CASSQEPRSTTEAFF. For the CDR3, the DNA is TGCGCCAGCAGCCAAGAGCCCAGGTCAACGACTGAAGCTTTCTTT.